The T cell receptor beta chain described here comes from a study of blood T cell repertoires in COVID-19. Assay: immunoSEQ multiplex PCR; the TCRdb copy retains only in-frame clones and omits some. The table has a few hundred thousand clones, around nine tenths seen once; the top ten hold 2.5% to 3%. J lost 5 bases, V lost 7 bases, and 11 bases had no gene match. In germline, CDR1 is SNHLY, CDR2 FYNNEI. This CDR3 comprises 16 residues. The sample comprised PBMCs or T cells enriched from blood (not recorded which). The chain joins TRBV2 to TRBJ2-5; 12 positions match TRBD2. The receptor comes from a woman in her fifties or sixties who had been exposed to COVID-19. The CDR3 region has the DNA TGTGCCAGCACCCAGTTAGGACTAGCGGGGTTTGAGACCCAGTACTTC. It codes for CASTQLGLAGFETQYF.